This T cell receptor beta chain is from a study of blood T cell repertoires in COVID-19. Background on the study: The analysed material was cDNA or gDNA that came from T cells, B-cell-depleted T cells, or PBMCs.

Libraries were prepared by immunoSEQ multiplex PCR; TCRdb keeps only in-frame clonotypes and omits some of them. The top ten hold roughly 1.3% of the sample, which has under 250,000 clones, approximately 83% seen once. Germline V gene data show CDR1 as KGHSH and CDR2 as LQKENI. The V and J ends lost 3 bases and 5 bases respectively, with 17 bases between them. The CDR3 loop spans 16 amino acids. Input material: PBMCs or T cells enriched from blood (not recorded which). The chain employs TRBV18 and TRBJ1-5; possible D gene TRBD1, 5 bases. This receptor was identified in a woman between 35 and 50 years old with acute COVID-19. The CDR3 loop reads CASSPRQYLTDQPQHF. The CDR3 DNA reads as TGTGCCAGCTCACCGAGACAGTATTTGACTGATCAGCCCCAGCATTTT. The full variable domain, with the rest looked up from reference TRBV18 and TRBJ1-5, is NAGVMQNPRHLVRRRGQEARLRCSPMKGHSHVYWYRQLPEEGLKFMVYLQKENIIDESGMPKERFSAEFPKEGPSILRIQQVVRGDSAAYFCASSPRQYLTDQPQHFGDGTRLSIL.